This TCR beta chain was retrieved from a study of blood T cell repertoires in COVID-19. Recruits, aged roughly 18 to 89 years, lived in 25 or so US areas. Clinical histories supplied by participants themselves formed the basis of cohort assignment. Recovered Cohort 3 donors showed two negative PCRs, clearance, or symptom resolution. In the authors' methods: Estimation of nucleated cell counts was performed using reference gene primer amplification. The data were produced by immunoSEQ multiplex PCR, yet TCRdb's version contains in-frame clones alone and is incomplete. For V, J and clone size, that table is used; D and trimming come from the DNA. This table holds about 210,000 clones, approximately 81% found once. The receptor's source is a man aged 40-49 years who had recovered from COVID-19. Specimen: PBMCs or T cells enriched from blood (not recorded which).

CDR3 region: CASSSGQGSGYTF. Written as DNA, the CDR3 is TGTGCCAGCAGCTCCGGACAGGGTTCGGGCTACACCTTC. The chain couples TRBV7-3 to TRBJ1-2; 8 positions match TRBD1. V shed 4 bases and J 8 bases; nucleotides not matched to a gene: 6. CDR1 and CDR2 (germline): SGHTA, FQGTGA. The CDR3 is 13 amino acids.